The 20 T cell receptor beta chains reported below all come from one sample, sequenced in a study of identical twins. Using its own MiXCR run on the 5' RACE reads, TCRdb lists one record per CDR3 protein. The sample lists about 340,000 distinct CDR3 sequences; 9% to 15% were seen once. These data were also filed under a second study, of yellow fever vaccine responses in identical twins.

Sequencing used CD8+ T cells sorted from blood. Receptor source: a woman between 18 and 30 years old in good health.

This clonotype showed up many times. This chain connects TRBV7-9 to TRBJ2-3; no reliable D call. Trimming removed 6 bases at V and 0 bases at J, with 10 bases between. This CDR3 is 14 amino acids long. The germline gives CDR1 SEHNR, CDR2 FQNEAQ (reference sequence). The CDR3 reads CASSVDASTDTQYF. CDR3 DNA sequence: TGTGCCAGCAGTGTCGACGCTAGCACAGATACGCAGTATTTT.

The genes are TRBV12-3 or TRBV12-4 and TRBJ2-7, with 8 bases identical to TRBD2. The CDR3 has 17 residues. The junction had 20 bases not matched to a gene; V was cut back by 6 bases and J by 7 bases. CDR3 in DNA: TGTGCCAGCAGCCCAGTCGCCTTGGCGGGAGGCCCCATGGAGCAGTACTTC. Its translation: CASSPVALAGGPMEQYF.

The rearrangement uses TRBV20-1 and TRBJ2-5; 7 nucleotides agree with TRBD2. Germline V gene lookup returns CDR1 DFQATT and CDR2 SNEGSKA (reference sequence). V gave up 1 base and J gave up 4 bases; unmatched junction bases: 12. The CDR3 runs to 16 residues. The CDR3 sequence is CSARVQDREGPETQYF. In nucleotides, the CDR3 is TGCAGTGCTAGAGTACAGGATAGGGAGGGCCCAGAGACCCAGTACTTC.

V and J are TRBV29-1 and TRBJ1-2, with 9 bases fitting TRBD1. With 7 bases clipped from V and 3 bases from J, the junction kept 15 bases outside the gene matches. The CDR3 length is 16 residues. Germline V gene data show CDR1 as SQVTM and CDR2 as ANQGSEA. The DNA for the CDR3 is TGCAGCGGTAGCGTCCGACAGGGGGAAAGCTACTATGGCTACACCTTC. This translates into CSGSVRQGESYYGYTF.

A few counts support this clonotype. The chain joins TRBV27 to TRBJ2-4; TRBD1 aligns across 9 bases. With V trimmed by 6 bases and J by 7 bases, 4 bases remained unmatched. Germline loops: CDR1 MNHEY, CDR2 SMNVEV (reference sequence). The CDR3 covers 13 residues. DNA for the CDR3: TGTGCCAGCAGCCCTGGGACAGGGAACATTCAGTACTTC. Its protein is CASSPGTGNIQYF.

The V gene is TRBV5-1, the J gene TRBJ2-1, with 11 bases that match TRBD2. The CDR3 totals 19 residues. Germline trimming cut 2 bases from V and 0 bases from J; bases unmatched to any gene: 10. CDR1 is SGHRS, CDR2 YFSETQ, per germline. The CDR3 here is CASSFWSTTSGSSYNEQFF. DNA of the CDR3: TGCGCCAGCAGCTTTTGGTCAACCACTAGCGGGAGCTCCTACAATGAGCAGTTCTTC.

The sample holds a few counts of this clonotype. This chain links TRBV6-5 with TRBJ2-1, with 7 bases aligning to TRBD2. V shed 2 bases, J shed 6 bases, and the junction held 7 bases outside the gene matches. The germline V gene encodes CDR1 MNHEY and CDR2 SVGAGI. The CDR3 is 15 amino acids. The CDR3 spells CASSYGGGFGNEQFF. The CDR3 nucleotides are TGTGCCAGCAGTTACGGCGGGGGATTTGGCAATGAGCAGTTCTTC.

This clonotype has just a few counts. The chain combines TRBV28 with TRBJ2-7; D not certain. This CDR3 has 13 amino acids. V was shortened by 6 bases and J by 4 bases, with 13 bases between the two germline ends. Germline V CDR1 and CDR2: MDHEN, SYDVKM. The CDR3 protein is CASRPDGQYEQYF. The CDR3 DNA reads TGTGCCAGCAGACCGGACGGCCAATACGAGCAGTACTTC.

The rearrangement uses TRBV28 and TRBJ2-7; D not certain. This CDR3 has 13 residues. V lost 4 bases, J lost 3 bases, and 10 bases lay in between. Germline values: CDR1 MDHEN, CDR2 SYDVKM. The CDR3 coding sequence is TGTGCCAGCAGTTCTCATAACGGCTACGAGCAGTACTTC. This sequence encodes CASSSHNGYEQYF.

The rearrangement joins TRBV5-6 to TRBJ2-5; TRBD2 matches 9 bases. Germline V gene lookup returns CDR1 SGHDT and CDR2 YYEEEE. The CDR3 has 15 amino acids. Trimming at V came to 4 bases and at J to 1 base, leaving 5 bases not matched to a gene. The CDR3 coding sequence is TGTGCCAGCAGCCGCGGGGGGGGCAGCCAAGAGACCCAGTACTTC. Amino acid sequence: CASSRGGGSQETQYF.

The V gene is TRBV2, the J gene TRBJ2-7; 10 bases align to TRBD2. The V gene's germline CDR1 is SNHLY and CDR2 FYNNEI. The V and J ends lost 2 bases and 3 bases, in that order; junction bases with no gene match: 1. The CDR3 covers 14 residues. CDR3 residues: CASSESSGGYEQYF. Here the CDR3 DNA reads TGTGCCAGCAGTGAATCTAGCGGGGGCTACGAGCAGTACTTC.

This sequence joins TRBV24-1 and TRBJ2-3, with D perhaps TRBD2 (5 bases). Germline assignment: CDR1 KGHDR and CDR2 SFDVKD. Between the trimmed V and J ends, which lost 3 bases and 2 bases, there was a span of 14 bases. The CDR3 has 16 amino acids. CDR3 nucleotides: TGTGCCACCAGTGATGCGGGCCAGAGTCCCACAGATACGCAGTATTTT. Its translation is CATSDAGQSPTDTQYF.

A few counts support this clonotype. This chain uses TRBV11-2 with TRBJ1-5; weak D call: TRBD1 (6 bases). Germline V lookup: CDR1 SGHAT, CDR2 FQNNGV. The CDR3 sequence is 15 residues long. Trimming pared 4 bases from V and 6 bases from J, leaving 16 bases between. CDR3 sequence reads: CASSYDQGGGQPQHF. CDR3 coding DNA: TGTGCCAGCAGCTACGACCAGGGAGGGGGTCAGCCCCAGCATTTT.

The V gene is TRBV6-1, the J gene TRBJ2-1; the D is unclear. Germline assignment: CDR1 MNHNS and CDR2 SASEGT. The V end lost 7 bases, the J end lost 8 bases, and 15 bases lay between the germline ends. CDR3 length: 13 residues. In DNA, the CDR3 is TGTGCCAGCAATCCAGCGTTCGTCGATGAGCAGTTCTTC. Translating gives CASNPAFVDEQFF.

J is TRBJ2-1 and V is TRBV13, with D unclear. There are 13 residues in the CDR3. The germline gives CDR1 PRHDT, CDR2 FYEKMQ (reference sequence). Trimming shortened V by 5 bases and J by 4 bases, and 9 bases separated the two germline ends. The CDR3 region is CASSPPYYNEQFF. As DNA, the CDR3 is TGTGCCAGCAGCCCACCCTATTACAATGAGCAGTTCTTC.

This chain links TRBV7-8 with TRBJ1-2; D might be TRBD1 (5 bases). This CDR3 region has 16 residues. V dropped 6 bases and J dropped 3 bases, with 20 bases sitting between them. Germline lookup yields CDR1 SGHVS and CDR2 FQNEAQ. CDR3 loop: CASSMRRGASDYGYTF. The CDR3 nucleotides read TGTGCCAGCAGTATGCGCCGCGGGGCATCGGACTATGGCTACACCTTC.

This chain links TRBV27 with TRBJ2-7; 11 nucleotides line up with TRBD2. Germline assignment: CDR1 MNHEY and CDR2 SMNVEV (reference sequence). The CDR3 is made up of 16 amino acids. Trimming at V came to 2 bases and at J to 3 bases, leaving 6 bases not matched to a gene. CDR3 in amino acids: CASSLGLAGGLYEQYF. As DNA, the CDR3 is TGTGCCAGCAGTTTAGGGCTAGCGGGAGGACTCTACGAGCAGTACTTC.

The chain carries TRBV20-1 and TRBJ2-7, with D perhaps matching TRBD2 (6 bases). The V end was cut by 5 bases, the J end by 1 base, with 15 bases between. CDR3 length: 14 amino acids. Looked up from germline, CDR1 is DFQATT and CDR2 is SNEGSKA (reference sequence). The CDR3 DNA is TGCAGTGCTCTAGCAACGGGGGATTCCTACGAGCAGTACGTC. It is translated as CSALATGDSYEQYV.

This clonotype was counted at least ten times. This chain uses TRBV5-1 with TRBJ1-5; 8 positions agree with TRBD1. Germline V gene lookup returns CDR1 SGHRS and CDR2 YFSETQ. This CDR3 has 15 residues. The V and J ends lost 2 bases and 4 bases, in that order; junction bases with no gene match: 5. This chain's CDR3 is CASSLGQGNNQPQHF. The DNA for the CDR3 is TGCGCCAGCAGCTTAGGACAGGGAAATAATCAGCCCCAGCATTTT.

This clonotype occurred a few times. The chain combines TRBV28 with TRBJ2-1, with 11 bases identical to TRBD1. The CDR3 totals 18 residues. Germline lookup yields CDR1 MDHEN and CDR2 SYDVKM. The V gene end was trimmed by 5 bases and the J gene end by 8 bases; junction bases not matched to a gene: 17. The CDR3 nucleotides read TGTGCCAGCAGTGGGACAGGGGGTTTGGGCAGGCATCTCGATGAGCAGTTCTTC. Translated: CASSGTGGLGRHLDEQFF.